This paragraph covers one T cell receptor (beta chain) sequence. Its specificity is unknown. These data originate in a study of CD4 T cells in relation to SARS-CoV-2 and coronaviruses. The ends lost 7 bases at V and 4 bases at J; junction bases unmatched: 7. The CDR3 spans 14 residues. Germline values: CDR1 MNHEY, CDR2 SVGAGI. The unexposed donors gave CD4+ T cells in about 2011-2019, prior to COVID-19. Isolation of CD4+ T cells took place after around 11 days in culture. As cell numbers allowed, unexposed-donor CD4+ T cells faced SARS-CoV-2 S/N and four cold-coronavirus spikes. Clones were sequenced by immunoSEQ multiplex PCR, and TCRdb holds only the in-frame ones, with some missing. Here the sample spans 20,000 or so clones, about 86% being singletons.

The rearrangement uses TRBV6-5 and TRBJ2-7, with TRBD2 matching over 10 bases. This TCR was sampled from a human donor in good health. The specimen was CD4+ T cells from PBMCs, cultured in vitro. DNA of the CDR3: TGTGCCAGCAAGCGGGAGGGCCGATTATACGAGCAGTACTTC. Encoded protein: CASKREGRLYEQYF.